These 2 T cell receptor beta chains originate from one sample sequenced in a study of beta chain features in type 1 diabetes. Reverse transcription of all isolated RNA meant that expressed TCRB transcripts were sequenced. Libraries were prepared by immunoSEQ multiplex PCR; TCRdb keeps only in-frame clonotypes and omits some of them. Of around 500,000 clones in the sample, about an eighth were seen once. Material for sequencing was naive CD4+ T cells from blood. All receptors derive from a woman between 18 and 29 years old in good health.

This chain connects TRBV7-2 to TRBJ1-5, with D possibly being TRBD1 (6 bases). With 5 bases removed from V and 6 bases from J, the gap between germline ends came to 17 bases. Germline V lookup: CDR1 SGHTA, CDR2 FQGNSA. The CDR3 contains 15 residues. The CDR3 loop reads CASSPWNGGRQPQHF. In nucleotides, the CDR3 is TGTGCCAGCAGCCCATGGAATGGGGGGCGTCAGCCCCAGCATTTT. Full variable domain (rest looked up from reference TRBV7-2 and TRBJ1-5): GAGVSQSPSNKVTEKGKDVELRCDPISGHTALYWYRQSLGQGLEFLIYFQGNSAPDKSGLPSDRFSAERTGGSVSTLTIQRTQQEDSAVYLCASSPWNGGRQPQHFGDGTRLSIL.

V usage is TRBV5-1 and J usage is TRBJ2-6; D is unresolved. This CDR3 region has 15 residues. Germline CDR1 is SGHRS and CDR2 is YFSETQ. The V end lost 2 bases, the J end lost 4 bases, and 10 bases lay between the germline ends. The DNA for the CDR3 is TGCGCCAGCAGCTTAAGGTCCGTGGGGGCCAACGTCCTGACTTTC. Encoded protein: CASSLRSVGANVLTF.